The following is a TCR beta chain sequence with its context. Its antigen is not known. Separate from the approximately 670-subject first cohort was the approximately 120-subject validation cohort, to which the donors belonged. This CDR3 has 15 residues. This specimen comes from a study of cytomegalovirus exposure and HLA in healthy donors. The study, taken as a whole, reports: Reports credit the classifier with highly specific, highly sensitive diagnosis of cytomegalovirus status. In the 95 to 150 validation repertoires, a later analysis found that first-cohort TCR clusters tended to co-occur. Among TCR beta chains, those listed as cytomegalovirus-associated numbered over 150.

Clones were sequenced by immunoSEQ multiplex PCR, and TCRdb holds only the in-frame ones, with some missing. The sample includes 300,000 or so clones, over 75% of them seen just once. The V and J genes are TRBV21-1 and TRBJ2-5; the DNA was not used to check the table's D call, TRBD2. TRBV21-1 is labeled a pseudogene. The source material was PBMCs. This TCR was recovered from a man aged 25 to 40 in good health and CMV-seronegative. CDR3 in DNA: TGTGCCAGCAGCAAGACTAGCGGGACGTTGGAGACCCAGTACTTC. This encodes CASSKTSGTLETQYF.